This TCR beta chain was identified during a study of cytomegalovirus exposure and HLA in healthy donors. Findings of the study overall: Clonal expansion was found to be greater in HLA-associated TCR beta chains than in equally common others in a later analysis. In an earlier analysis, productive rearrangement rates for most beta V segments clustered near 87% or 30%.

With 60 Vbeta and 13 Jbeta primers, the PCR was carried out. Profiled with immunoSEQ multiplex PCR; TCRdb holds only in-frame clones, not every one. The repertoire holds 130,000 or so clones, over 60% seen once, with 0.75% to 0.95% in the top ten. About this clone: Its cognate antigen is unknown.

There are 23 residues in the CDR3. The rearrangement links TRBV21-1 to TRBJ2-3; no check of the table's D call, TRBD2, against the DNA was made. TRBV21-1 is classified as a pseudogene. Sample: PBMCs. The TCR was taken from a woman aged 55-69 years in good health and CMV-seronegative. CDR3: CASTPDRVTSGILREPGTDTQYF. The CDR3 bases are TGTGCCAGCACCCCCGACAGGGTGACTAGCGGGATCCTCCGGGAGCCTGGCACAGATACGCAGTATTTT.